This T cell receptor beta chain derives from a study of response to subunit inactivated influenza vaccine. Findings and limits, study-wide: The authors proposed limited new T cell recruitment per seasonal influenza vaccination.

V lost 5 bases, J lost 4 bases, and 10 bases lay in between. This CDR3 is built from 13 residues. Germline-derived CDR1 and CDR2 are SGHTA and FQGNSA. This clonotype was found many times. What it binds is not known. TCRdb passed the RT-PCR reads through MiXCR, listing each CDR3 protein once. The sample records about 520,000 distinct CDR3 sequences, approximately 6.9% being singletons. The source is a man between 50 and 69 years old who received an inactivated influenza vaccine. This chain uses TRBV7-2 with TRBJ2-3; D not resolved. The sequencing used PBMCs from blood, collected less than 25 months after vaccination. The DNA for the CDR3 is TGTGCCAGCAGCCCTAGAAAGGCAGATACGCAGTATTTT. Protein sequence: CASSPRKADTQYF.